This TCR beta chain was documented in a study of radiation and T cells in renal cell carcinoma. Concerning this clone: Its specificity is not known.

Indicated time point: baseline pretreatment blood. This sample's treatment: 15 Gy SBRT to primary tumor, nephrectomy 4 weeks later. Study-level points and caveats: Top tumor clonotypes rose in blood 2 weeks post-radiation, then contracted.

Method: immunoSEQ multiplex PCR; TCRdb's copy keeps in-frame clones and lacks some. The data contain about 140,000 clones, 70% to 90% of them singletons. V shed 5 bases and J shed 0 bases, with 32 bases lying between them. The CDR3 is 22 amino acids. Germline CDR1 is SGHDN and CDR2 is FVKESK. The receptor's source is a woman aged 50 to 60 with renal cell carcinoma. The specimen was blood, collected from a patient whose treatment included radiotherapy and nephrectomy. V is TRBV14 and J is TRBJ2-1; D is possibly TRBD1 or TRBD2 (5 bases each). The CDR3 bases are TGTGCCAGCAGCAAACCTAGGTCGTCCGGGGACCTATTCTCGAGCTCCTACAATGAGCAGTTCTTC. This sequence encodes CASSKPRSSGDLFSSSYNEQFF.